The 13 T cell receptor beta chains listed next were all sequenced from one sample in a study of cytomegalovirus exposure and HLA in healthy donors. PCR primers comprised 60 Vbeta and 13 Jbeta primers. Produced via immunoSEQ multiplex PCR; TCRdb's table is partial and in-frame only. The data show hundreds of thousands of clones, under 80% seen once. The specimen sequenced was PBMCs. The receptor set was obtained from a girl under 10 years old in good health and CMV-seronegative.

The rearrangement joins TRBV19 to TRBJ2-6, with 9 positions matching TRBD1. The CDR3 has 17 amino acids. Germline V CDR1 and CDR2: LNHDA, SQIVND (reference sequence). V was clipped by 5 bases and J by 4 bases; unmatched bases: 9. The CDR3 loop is CASSAGTGNTGANVLTF. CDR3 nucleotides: TGTGCCAGTAGTGCAGGGACAGGGAATACAGGGGCCAACGTCCTGACTTTC.

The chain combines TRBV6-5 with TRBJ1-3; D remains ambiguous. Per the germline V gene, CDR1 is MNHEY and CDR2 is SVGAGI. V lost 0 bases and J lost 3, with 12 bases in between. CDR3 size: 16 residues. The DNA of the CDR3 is TGTGCCAGCAGTTACTCATTACTAGAGGGTGGAAACACCATATATTTT. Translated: CASSYSLLEGGNTIYF.

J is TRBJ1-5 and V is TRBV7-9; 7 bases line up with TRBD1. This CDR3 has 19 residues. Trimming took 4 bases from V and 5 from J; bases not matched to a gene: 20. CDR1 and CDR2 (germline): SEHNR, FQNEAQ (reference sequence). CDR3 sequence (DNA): TGTGCCAGCAGCTCCGTTAGTGGGGTTTTTGGGACAGCCTATCAGCCCCAGCATTTT. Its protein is CASSSVSGVFGTAYQPQHF.

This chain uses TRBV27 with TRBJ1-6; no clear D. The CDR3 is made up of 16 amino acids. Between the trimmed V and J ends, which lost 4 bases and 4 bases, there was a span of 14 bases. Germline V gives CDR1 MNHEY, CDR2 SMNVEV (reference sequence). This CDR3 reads CASSSRVRTYNSPLHF. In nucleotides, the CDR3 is TGTGCCAGCAGTTCAAGAGTGCGTACTTATAATTCACCCCTCCACTTT.

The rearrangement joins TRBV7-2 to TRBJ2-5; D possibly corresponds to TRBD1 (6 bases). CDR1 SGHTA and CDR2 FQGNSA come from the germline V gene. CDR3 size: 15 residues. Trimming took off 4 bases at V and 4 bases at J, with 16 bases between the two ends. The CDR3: CASSSTYRETETQYF. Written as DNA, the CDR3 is TGTGCCAGCAGCTCAACTTACAGGGAGACAGAGACCCAGTACTTC. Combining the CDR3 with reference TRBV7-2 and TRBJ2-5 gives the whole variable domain GAGVSQSPSNKVTEKGKDVELRCDPISGHTALYWYRQSLGQGLEFLIYFQGNSAPDKSGLPSDRFSAERTGGSVSTLTIQRTQQEDSAVYLCASSSTYRETETQYFGPGTRLLVL.

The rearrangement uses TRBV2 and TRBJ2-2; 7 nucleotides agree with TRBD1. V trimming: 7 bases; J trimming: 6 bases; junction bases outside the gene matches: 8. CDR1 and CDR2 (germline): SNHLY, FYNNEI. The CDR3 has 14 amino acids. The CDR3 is CASTGQVQPGELFF. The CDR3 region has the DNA TGTGCCAGCACTGGACAGGTCCAACCCGGGGAGCTGTTTTTT.

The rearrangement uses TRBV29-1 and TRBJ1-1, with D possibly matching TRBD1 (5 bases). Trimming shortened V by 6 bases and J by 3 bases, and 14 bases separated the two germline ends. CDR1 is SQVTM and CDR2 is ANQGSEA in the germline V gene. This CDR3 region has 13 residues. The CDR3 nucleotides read TGCAGCGTCCGCGGGGGGGGTTACACTGAAGCTTTCTTT. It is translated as CSVRGGGYTEAFF.

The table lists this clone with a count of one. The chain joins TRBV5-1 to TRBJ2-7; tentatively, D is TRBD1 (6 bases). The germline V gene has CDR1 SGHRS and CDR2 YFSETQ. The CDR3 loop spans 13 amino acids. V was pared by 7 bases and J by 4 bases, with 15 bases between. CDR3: CASEGDTTYEQYF. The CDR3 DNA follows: TGCGCCAGCGAGGGGGACACCACTTACGAGCAGTACTTC. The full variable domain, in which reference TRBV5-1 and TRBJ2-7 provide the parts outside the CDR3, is KAGVTQTPRYLIKTRGQQVTLSCSPISGHRSVSWYQQTPGQGLQFLFEYFSETQRNKGNFPGRFSGRQFSNSRSEMNVSTLELGDSALYLCASEGDTTYEQYFGPGTRLTVT.

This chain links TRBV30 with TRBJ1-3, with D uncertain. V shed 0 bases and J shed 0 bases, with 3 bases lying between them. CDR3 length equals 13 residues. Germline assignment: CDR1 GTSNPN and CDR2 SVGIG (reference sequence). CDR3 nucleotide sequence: TGTGCCTGGAGTGTAGCCTCTGGAAACACCATATATTTT. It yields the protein CAWSVASGNTIYF.

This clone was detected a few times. The CDR3 reads CASSQDEGRVQETQYF. DNA for the CDR3: TGTGCCAGCAGCCAAGATGAAGGCAGGGTCCAAGAGACCCAGTACTTC. The chain recombines TRBV4-2 with TRBJ2-5, with D perhaps matching TRBD1 (5 bases). There are 16 residues in the CDR3. Germline V gene data show CDR1 as LGHNA and CDR2 as YNFKEQ. Trimming removed 0 bases at V and 1 base at J, with 12 bases between.

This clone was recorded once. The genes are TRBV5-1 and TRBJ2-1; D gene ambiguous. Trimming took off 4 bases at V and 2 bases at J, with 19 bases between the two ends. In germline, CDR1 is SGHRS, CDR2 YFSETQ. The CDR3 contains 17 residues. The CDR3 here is CASSLVSRHMAYNEQFF. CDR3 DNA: TGCGCCAGCAGCCTGGTATCCCGACATATGGCCTACAATGAGCAGTTCTTC.

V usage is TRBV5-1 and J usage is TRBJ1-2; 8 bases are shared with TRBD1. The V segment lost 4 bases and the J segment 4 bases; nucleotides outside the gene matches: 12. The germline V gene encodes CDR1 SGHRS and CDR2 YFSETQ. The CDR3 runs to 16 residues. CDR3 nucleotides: TGCGCCAGCAGCCGAGATTATACAGGGGGACCCTATGGCTACACCTTC. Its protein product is CASSRDYTGGPYGYTF.

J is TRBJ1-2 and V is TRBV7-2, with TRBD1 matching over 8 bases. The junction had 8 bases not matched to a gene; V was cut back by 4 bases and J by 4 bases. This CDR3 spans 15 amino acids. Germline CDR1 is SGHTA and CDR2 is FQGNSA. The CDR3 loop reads CASSSGQGGAYGYTF. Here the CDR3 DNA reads TGTGCCAGCAGCTCCGGACAGGGTGGGGCCTATGGCTACACCTTC.